Included here is one TCR beta chain sequence, with context. The data derive from a study of blood T cell repertoires in COVID-19. Across the whole study: The analysed material was cDNA or gDNA that came from T cells, B-cell-depleted T cells, or PBMCs.

V shed 0 bases and J shed 8 bases, with 16 bases lying between them. From germline, CDR1 is LGHNA and CDR2 YSLEER. The CDR3 extends over 15 amino acids. This table comes from immunoSEQ multiplex PCR, and its TCRdb copy is limited to in-frame clones, with some not included. Of about 220,000 clones in the sample, 75% to 85% were seen once. The sequenced sample was peripheral blood. The chain links TRBV4-3 to TRBJ1-2, with a weak D call TRBD1 (5 bases). This receptor was identified in a woman in her 70s with acute or convalescent COVID-19. The DNA for the CDR3 is TGCGCCAGCAGCCAAGAAGGGTCAGGGTCATTGGGCTACACCTTC. Translation: CASSQEGSGSLGYTF.